This is a list of T cell receptor beta chains from one sample in a study of blood T cell repertoires in COVID-19. Clones were sequenced by immunoSEQ multiplex PCR, and TCRdb holds only the in-frame ones, with some missing. The sample has about 190,000 clones, 65% to 85% seen once. Sequencing used peripheral blood. These receptors were taken from a man in his fifties or sixties with active or convalescent COVID-19. Each CDR3 is given with its conserved first and last residue. Fields, in order: CDR3 protein, V gene, J gene.

CDR3: CASSQSDRVYYGYTF
V: TRBV4-1
J: TRBJ1-2

CDR3: CASRPPLLAGGFNEQYF
V: TRBV12-2
J: TRBJ2-7

CDR3: CASFMVTVGEETQYF
V: TRBV21-1
J: TRBJ2-5

CDR3: CASSLSGDRRAFF
V: TRBV5-6
J: TRBJ1-1

CDR3: CASSEVNGSPLHF
V: TRBV2
J: TRBJ1-6

CDR3: CASSQTSGRAHEQFF
V: TRBV7-9
J: TRBJ2-1

CDR3: CASSPPTGNTEAFF
V: TRBV7-8
J: TRBJ1-1

CDR3: CASSLILATYEQYF
V: TRBV11-2
J: TRBJ2-7

CDR3: CASRLEGPEAFF
V: TRBV2
J: TRBJ1-1

CDR3: CASSRDNQREKLFF
V: TRBV5-1
J: TRBJ1-4

CDR3: CASSFSAGHSGNTIYF
V: TRBV11-2
J: TRBJ1-3

CDR3: CASSPSHGQNEKLFF
V: TRBV28
J: TRBJ1-4